Listed here are 20 T cell receptor beta chains from one sample, sequenced in a study of CD8 T cells in Susac syndrome. An amount of RNA that ranged from roughly 0.5 to 1 ug was reverse transcribed with random hexamers. TCRdb itself ran the immunoSEQ multiplex PCR reads through MiXCR, one entry per CDR3 protein. The repertoire has about 300,000 distinct CDR3 sequences, 92% of them found once; the top ten carry over 0.05%. Sequencing was performed on CD4+ T cells from PBMCs. The receptors were sampled from a human donor with multiple sclerosis.

The chain combines TRBV12-3 or TRBV12-4 with TRBJ2-3, with D perhaps matching TRBD2 (5 bases). Trimming cost V 2 bases and J 4 bases, with 19 bases left between them. This CDR3 region has 17 residues. The CDR3 DNA sequence: TGTGCCAGCAGTTTATCTTATTCGGGGAGATCCCCAGATACGCAGTATTTT. Its protein product is CASSLSYSGRSPDTQYF.

The rearrangement joins TRBV15 to TRBJ1-1; D ambiguous. Germline V gene data show CDR1 as LNHNV and CDR2 as YYDKDF (reference sequence). CDR3 length equals 17 residues. Between the trimmed V and J ends, which lost 1 base and 1 base, there was a span of 16 bases. The CDR3 sequence is CATSRASPPGWNTEAFF. In nucleotides, the CDR3 is TGTGCCACCAGCAGAGCCTCCCCCCCGGGATGGAACACTGAAGCTTTCTTT.

The rearrangement links TRBV6-2 or TRBV6-3 to TRBJ2-1; the D gene is possibly TRBD2 (5 bases). CDR3 length: 14 amino acids. Trimming removed 7 bases at V and 7 bases at J, with 17 bases between. Germline CDR1 MNHEY, CDR2 SVGEGT. CDR3 DNA sequence: TGTGCCAGCACCCCCGATGGTATAGCGAATGAGCAGTTCTTC. Translated, it gives CASTPDGIANEQFF.

This clonotype has a single count. The V gene is TRBV19, the J gene TRBJ2-1; 8 bases map to TRBD2. Per germline, CDR1 LNHDA and CDR2 SQIVND (reference sequence). Trimming removed 2 bases from V and 2 bases from J; junction bases left unmatched: 17. The CDR3 runs to 20 residues. DNA of the CDR3: TGTGCCAGTAGTATAATTGCGGCGGGAAGCGGGGGATCGGCCTACAATGAGCAGTTCTTC. Translating it yields CASSIIAAGSGGSAYNEQFF.

The gene calls are TRBV5-8 and TRBJ2-1; D call uncertain. Germline V gene sequence: CDR1 SGHTS, CDR2 YDEGEE. The CDR3 sequence is 14 residues long. V was shortened by 1 base and J by 3 bases, with 8 bases between the two germline ends. CDR3 sequence reads: CASSLRVLYNEQFF. The DNA of the CDR3 is TGTGCCAGCAGCTTGAGGGTACTCTACAATGAGCAGTTCTTC.

The V call is TRBV29-1, the J call TRBJ2-3; 8 bases are shared with TRBD1. CDR3 size: 14 residues. CDR1 is SQVTM and CDR2 is ANQGSEA in the germline V gene. The trim removed 3 bases at V and 2 bases at J, leaving 4 bases unmatched. The CDR3 DNA reads as TGCAGCGTTGAGGACAGGGCAAACACAGATACGCAGTATTTT. It specifies CSVEDRANTDTQYF.

This chain connects TRBV7-2 to TRBJ1-1, with D hard to call. Trimming stripped 3 bases from V and 3 bases from J, with 8 bases between. Germline V lookup: CDR1 SGHTA, CDR2 FQGNSA. The CDR3 extends over 13 amino acids. The DNA for the CDR3 is TGTGCCAGCAGCTTTACCTCGGACACTGAAGCTTTCTTT. Translation: CASSFTSDTEAFF.

This clonotype was found once. The rearrangement uses TRBV6-2 or TRBV6-3 and TRBJ2-1; TRBD2 aligns across 8 bases. The germline V gene has CDR1 MNHEY and CDR2 SVGEGT. With V trimmed by 6 bases and J by 4 bases, 20 bases remained unmatched. The CDR3 spans 19 residues. The CDR3 region is CASSLLRASAGGTYNEQFF. CDR3 coding DNA: TGTGCCAGCAGCCTCCTCCGAGCTTCGGCGGGAGGTACTTACAATGAGCAGTTCTTC.

The V call is TRBV29-1, the J call TRBJ2-7; maybe TRBD2 (6 bases). Trimming shortened V by 4 bases and J by 2 bases, and 15 bases separated the two germline ends. The CDR3 contains 14 residues. Germline lookup yields CDR1 SQVTM and CDR2 ANQGSEA. Here the CDR3 DNA reads TGCAGCGTTGCAGAGGGTCCGGGGGCCTACGAGCAGTACTTC. This encodes CSVAEGPGAYEQYF.

The chain's CDR3 is CASRLAPGLAGGPWETQYF. The CDR3 coding sequence is TGTGCAAGTCGCTTAGCGCCGGGACTAGCGGGAGGGCCCTGGGAGACCCAGTACTTC. The chain combines TRBV12-2 with TRBJ2-5; TRBD2 is the table's D call and was not checked against the DNA. TRBV12-2 is assigned pseudogene status. This CDR3 is built from 19 residues.

The chain is built from TRBV24-1 and TRBJ2-1, with 13 bases aligning to TRBD2. CDR3 length equals 17 residues. The junction had 7 bases not matched to a gene; V was cut back by 2 bases and J by 7 bases. CDR1 KGHDR and CDR2 SFDVKD come from the germline V gene. CDR3 loop: CATSDSRLAGGLNEQFF. The DNA of the CDR3 is TGTGCCACCAGTGATTCCAGACTAGCGGGGGGTCTAAATGAGCAGTTCTTC.

This clonotype was detected only once. The chain employs TRBV7-9 and TRBJ1-2; D might be TRBD1 (6 bases). This CDR3 has 15 amino acids. V shed 1 base and J shed 8 bases, with 17 bases lying between them. CDR1 and CDR2 from the germline V gene are SEHNR and FQNEAQ (reference sequence). CDR3 loop: CASSLVGTQGEGYTF. Here the CDR3 DNA reads TGTGCCAGCAGCTTAGTGGGGACACAGGGAGAAGGCTACACCTTC. The variable domain in full, completed from reference TRBV7-9 and TRBJ1-2, reads DTGVSQNPRHKITKRGQNVTFRCDPISEHNRLYWYRQTLGQGPEFLTYFQNEAQLEKSRLLSDRFSAERPKGSFSTLEIQRTEQGDSAMYLCASSLVGTQGEGYTFGSGTRLTVV.

The V and J genes are TRBV24-1 and TRBJ2-1; unclear D gene. Per the germline V gene, CDR1 is KGHDR and CDR2 is SFDVKD. V lost 1 base and J lost 0, with 3 bases in between. The CDR3 consists of 14 residues. The CDR3, as DNA: TGTGCCACCAGTGATTTTGACTCCTACAATGAGCAGTTCTTC. It is translated as CATSDFDSYNEQFF.

The rearrangement joins TRBV27 to TRBJ2-7; D perhaps matches TRBD1 (6 bases). The CDR3 covers 15 residues. The ends were cut back, 5 bases at V and 10 bases at J, with 24 bases in the middle. From germline, CDR1 is MNHEY and CDR2 SMNVEV (reference sequence). The CDR3 coding sequence is TGTGCCAGCAGTCGACCTGGCCTTAACAGGGAGTTACAGTACTTC. Protein product: CASSRPGLNRELQYF.

The chain recombines TRBV12-3 or TRBV12-4 with TRBJ1-1; no reliable D call. CDR3 length: 15 amino acids. Trimming left V 6 bases short and J 3 bases short, with 17 bases between. CDR3 loop: CASSPRRGPDTEAFF. As DNA, the CDR3 is TGTGCCAGCAGCCCTAGACGGGGTCCGGACACTGAAGCTTTCTTT.

This chain connects TRBV9 to TRBJ2-5; maybe TRBD2 (6 bases). Germline CDR1 and CDR2: SGDLS and YYNGEE. The CDR3 sequence is 15 residues long. With 4 bases removed from V and 2 bases from J, the gap between germline ends came to 15 bases. In DNA, the CDR3 is TGTGCCAGCAGCAACACTCTTAGCGGTCAAGAGACCCAGTACTTC. This encodes CASSNTLSGQETQYF.

This sequence joins TRBV5-4 and TRBJ2-3; tentatively, D is TRBD1 (5 bases). V was cut by 4 bases and J by 0 bases, with 21 bases left in between. The CDR3 consists of 18 residues. The germline V gene has CDR1 SGHNT and CDR2 YYREEE (reference sequence). The CDR3, as DNA: TGTGCCAGCAGCACCGGTGGGGCGGCTAGGCCCAGCACAGATACGCAGTATTTT. It is translated as CASSTGGAARPSTDTQYF.

The chain joins TRBV29-1 to TRBJ2-2; 12 nucleotides line up with TRBD2. This CDR3 is built from 15 residues. V gave up 4 bases and J gave up 7 bases; unmatched junction bases: 7. Germline V gene sequence: CDR1 SQVTM, CDR2 ANQGSEA. The CDR3 here is CSVGLRLAGVGELFF. In nucleotides, the CDR3 is TGCAGCGTTGGACTCAGACTAGCGGGAGTCGGGGAGCTGTTTTTT.

The chain carries TRBV7-9 and TRBJ1-4, with 7 bases matching TRBD1. Germline V gene data show CDR1 as SEHNR and CDR2 as FQNEAQ (reference sequence). The length of the CDR3 is 15 residues. The trim removed 5 bases at V and 5 bases at J, leaving 8 bases unmatched. In DNA form, the CDR3 reads TGTGCCAGCAGCCCGAGGACAGGTCAGAATGAAAAACTGTTTTTT. Translated, it gives CASSPRTGQNEKLFF.

CDR3 nucleotides: TGCAGTGCTTACCGGGGCGGGTCGGACAATGAGCAGTTCTTC. Protein sequence: CSAYRGGSDNEQFF. This rearrangement joins TRBV20-1 to TRBJ2-1, with D possibly called TRBD1 or TRBD2 (5 bases each). Trimming stripped 5 bases from V and 5 bases from J, with 16 bases between. CDR3 length equals 14 residues. Germline lookup yields CDR1 DFQATT and CDR2 SNEGSKA (reference sequence).